The clone carrying this TCR beta chain was picked up a small number of times. Before thyroid surgery, none of the patients had received any treatment. This record comes from a study of metastatic and nonmetastatic thyroid tumors. About the study: A comparison of repertoires was made across blood and tumor or nodule tissue from malignant and benign thyroid patients.

Germline CDR1 MNHEY, CDR2 SMNVEV (reference sequence). J was trimmed by 3 bases and V by 4 bases; bases with no gene match: 7. There are 15 residues in the CDR3. Using MiXCR, TCRdb reanalyzed the PCR reads. The sample holds about 20,000 clones, roughly 14% seen once. This TCR was sampled from a female donor with papillary thyroid cancer or a benign thyroid nodule (not recorded which). Some clones in this sample may be carry-over from other donors' samples. Sequencing was performed on blood. The chain employs TRBV27 and TRBJ2-7; 9 bases fit TRBD1. The CDR3 DNA reads as TGTGCCAGCAGTTGGGGGTCGGGACAGGGCTACGAGCAGTACTTC. This codes for CASSWGSGQGYEQYF.